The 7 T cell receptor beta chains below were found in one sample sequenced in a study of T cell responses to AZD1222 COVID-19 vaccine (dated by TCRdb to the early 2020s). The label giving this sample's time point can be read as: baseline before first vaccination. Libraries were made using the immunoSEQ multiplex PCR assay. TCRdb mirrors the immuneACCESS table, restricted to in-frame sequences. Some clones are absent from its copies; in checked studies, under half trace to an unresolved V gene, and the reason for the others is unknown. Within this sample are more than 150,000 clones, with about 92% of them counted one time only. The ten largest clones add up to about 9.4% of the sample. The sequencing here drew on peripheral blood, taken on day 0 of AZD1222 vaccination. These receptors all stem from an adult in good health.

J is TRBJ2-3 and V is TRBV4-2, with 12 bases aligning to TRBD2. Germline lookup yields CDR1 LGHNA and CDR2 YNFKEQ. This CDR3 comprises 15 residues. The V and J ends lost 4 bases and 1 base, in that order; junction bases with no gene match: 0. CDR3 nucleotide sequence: TGTGCCAGCAGCCGACTAGCGGGGGGCACAGATACGCAGTATTTT. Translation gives CASSRLAGGTDTQYF.

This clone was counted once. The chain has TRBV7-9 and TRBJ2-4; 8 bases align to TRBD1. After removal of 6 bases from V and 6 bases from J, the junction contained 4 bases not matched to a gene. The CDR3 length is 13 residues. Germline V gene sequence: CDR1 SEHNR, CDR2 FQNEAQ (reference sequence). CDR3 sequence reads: CASSPGQGNIQYF. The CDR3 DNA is TGTGCCAGCAGTCCTGGACAGGGAAACATTCAGTACTTC.

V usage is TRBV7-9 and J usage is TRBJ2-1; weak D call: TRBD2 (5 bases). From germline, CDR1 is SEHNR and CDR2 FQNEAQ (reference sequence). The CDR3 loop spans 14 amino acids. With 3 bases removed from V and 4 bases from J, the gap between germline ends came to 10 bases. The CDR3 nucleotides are TGTGCCAGCAGCTTCGAGGGTCGTTACAATGAGCAGTTCTTC. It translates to CASSFEGRYNEQFF.

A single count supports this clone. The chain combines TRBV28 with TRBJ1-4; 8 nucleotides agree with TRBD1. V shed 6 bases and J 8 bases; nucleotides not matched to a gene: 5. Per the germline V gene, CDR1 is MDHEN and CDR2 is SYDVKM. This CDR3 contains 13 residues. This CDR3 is CASRGQAYEKLFF. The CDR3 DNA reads TGTGCCAGCAGGGGACAGGCCTACGAAAAACTGTTTTTT.

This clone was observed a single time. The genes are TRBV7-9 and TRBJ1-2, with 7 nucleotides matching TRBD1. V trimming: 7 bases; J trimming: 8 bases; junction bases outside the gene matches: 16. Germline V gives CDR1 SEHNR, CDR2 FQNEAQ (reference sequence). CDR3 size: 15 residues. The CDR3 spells CASNLRDSKLEGYTF. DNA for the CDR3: TGTGCCAGCAATCTCCGGGACAGTAAGCTAGAAGGCTACACCTTC.

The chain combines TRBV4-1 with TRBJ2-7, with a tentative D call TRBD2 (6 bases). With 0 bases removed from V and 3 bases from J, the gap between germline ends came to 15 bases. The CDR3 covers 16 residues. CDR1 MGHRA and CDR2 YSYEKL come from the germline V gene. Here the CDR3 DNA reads TGCGCCAGCAGCCAAGAAAAACTTGAGGGACTCTACGAGCAGTACGTC. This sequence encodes CASSQEKLEGLYEQYV.

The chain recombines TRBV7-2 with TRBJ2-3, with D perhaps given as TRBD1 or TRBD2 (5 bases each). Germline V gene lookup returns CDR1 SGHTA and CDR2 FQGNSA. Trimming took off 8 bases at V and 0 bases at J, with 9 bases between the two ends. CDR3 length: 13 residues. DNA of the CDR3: TGTGCCAGCGAGGGGCCTAGCACAGATACGCAGTATTTT. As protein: CASEGPSTDTQYF.